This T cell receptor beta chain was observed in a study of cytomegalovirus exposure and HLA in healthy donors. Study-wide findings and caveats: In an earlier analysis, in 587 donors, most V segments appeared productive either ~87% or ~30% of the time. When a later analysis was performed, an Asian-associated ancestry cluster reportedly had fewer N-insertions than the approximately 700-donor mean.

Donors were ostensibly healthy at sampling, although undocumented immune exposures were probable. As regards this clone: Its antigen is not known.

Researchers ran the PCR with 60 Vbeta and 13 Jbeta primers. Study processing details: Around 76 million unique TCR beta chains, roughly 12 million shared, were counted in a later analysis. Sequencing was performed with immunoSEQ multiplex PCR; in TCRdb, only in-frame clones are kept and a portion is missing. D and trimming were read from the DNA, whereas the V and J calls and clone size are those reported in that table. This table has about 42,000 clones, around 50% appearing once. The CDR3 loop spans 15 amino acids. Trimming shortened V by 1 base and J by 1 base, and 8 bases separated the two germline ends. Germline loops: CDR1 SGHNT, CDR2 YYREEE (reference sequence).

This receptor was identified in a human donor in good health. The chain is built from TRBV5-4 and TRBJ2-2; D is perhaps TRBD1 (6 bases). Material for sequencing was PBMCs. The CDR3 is CASSLKGGNTGELFF. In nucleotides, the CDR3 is TGTGCCAGCAGCTTGAAAGGGGGGAACACCGGGGAGCTGTTTTTT. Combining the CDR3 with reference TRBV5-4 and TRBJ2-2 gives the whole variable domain ETGVTQSPTHLIKTRGQQVTLRCSSQSGHNTVSWYQQALGQGPQFIFQYYREEENGRGNFPPRFSGLQFPNYSSELNVNALELDDSALYLCASSLKGGNTGELFFGEGSRLTVL.